These 3 T cell receptor beta chains share one sample of origin, sequenced in a study of blood T cells in healthy people across ages. It was with a sample-barcoded 5' primer and a J-beta primer mix that a second PCR of about 6 to 12 cycles was run. Via MiXCR, TCRdb re-called the 5' RACE reads, giving one row per CDR3 protein. The sample records about 1.1 million distinct CDR3 sequences, roughly two fifths being singletons. Sequenced input: blood. The receptors derive from a man between 18 and 29 years old in good health.

This clonotype was seen many times. The V gene is TRBV20-1, the J gene TRBJ2-5; D uncertain. The germline V and J ends were trimmed by 5 bases and 2 bases, with 6 bases remaining between them. The CDR3 spans 11 residues. Germline loops: CDR1 DFQATT, CDR2 SNEGSKA (reference sequence). CDR3 nucleotides: TGCAGTGCTCGCAGACAAGAGACCCAGTACTTC. Protein sequence: CSARRQETQYF.

V usage is TRBV4-3 and J usage is TRBJ1-1; tentative D call: TRBD1 (6 bases). The V gene's germline CDR1 is LGHNA and CDR2 YSLEER. The CDR3 sequence is 16 residues long. The V end lost 1 base, the J end lost 4 bases, and 16 bases lay between the germline ends. CDR3 bases: TGCGCCAGCAGCCAAGGGGTACAGGGTAAGGGCACTGAAGCTTTCTTT. As protein: CASSQGVQGKGTEAFF.

V and J are TRBV20-1 and TRBJ1-1; 7 bases match TRBD1. Germline assignment: CDR1 DFQATT and CDR2 SNEGSKA (reference sequence). CDR3 length: 14 amino acids. After removal of 1 base from V and 3 bases from J, the junction contained 5 bases not matched to a gene. CDR3 bases: TGCAGTGCTAGAGTTACAGGGGTGGACACTGAAGCTTTCTTT. It codes for CSARVTGVDTEAFF.